These T cell receptor beta chains were read from a single sample in a study of siplizumab effects on memory and regulatory T cells. Profiling relied on immunoSEQ multiplex PCR, and the TCRdb table lists in-frame clones only, not all of them. Seen here are 50,000 to 70,000 clones, roughly 96% observed once, and the top ten hold about 0.091%. Sequenced material: naive CD8+ T cells sorted from blood. The source of these receptors is a human donor in good health. Each CDR3 is given with its conserved first and last residue. The D gene is left open where the match is weak. Clone size appears in some rows only: once, few, many, or a class for an expanded clone.

>TRBV7-9|-|TRBJ1-5|-
CASTFHFQPQHF
TGTGCCAGCACCTTTCACTTTCAGCCCCAGCATTTT
>TRBV4-2|-|TRBJ1-5|-
CASSQDQSDLNQPQHF
TGTGCCAGCAGCCAAGATCAGTCCGATCTCAATCAGCCCCAGCATTTT
>TRBV2|-|TRBJ1-5|-
CASSDGLYQPQHF
TGTGCCAGCAGTGACGGCCTCTATCAGCCCCAGCATTTT
>TRBV27|TRBD1|TRBJ1-2|-
CASSLTGEGYTF
TGTGCCAGCAGCCTGACAGGGGAAGGCTACACCTTC
>TRBV27|-|TRBJ1-3|-
CASSPGGGNTIYF
TGTGCCAGCAGCCCCGGGGGAGGAAACACCATATATTTT
>TRBV29-1|-|TRBJ2-3|-
CSVDTGPSTDTQYF
TGCAGCGTTGATACGGGGCCTAGCACAGATACGCAGTATTTT
>TRBV12-1|-|TRBJ2-1|once
CASSPLEATGETYNEQFF
TGTGCCAGCAGCCCACTAGAAGCGACGGGCGAAACCTACAATGAGCAGTTCTTC
>TRBV5-4|-|TRBJ2-5|-
CASSLRGLGETQYF
TGTGCCAGCAGCTTGCGGGGTTTAGGGGAGACCCAGTACTTC
>TRBV28|TRBD1|TRBJ1-2|-
CASSSPQQGAYGYTF
TGTGCCAGCAGTTCCCCCCAACAGGGGGCCTATGGCTACACCTTC
>TRBV6-6|-|TRBJ2-5|-
CASSYSGPDQYF
TGTGCCAGCAGTTACTCCGGGCCGGACCAGTACTTC
>TRBV29-1|TRBD2|TRBJ2-2|once
CSGLAGGNTGELFF
TGCAGCGGACTAGCGGGGGGGAACACCGGGGAGCTGTTTTTT
>TRBV5-4|TRBD2|TRBJ2-7|-
CASSHSTSGGPYEQYF
TGTGCCAGCAGCCACTCTACTAGCGGGGGGCCCTACGAGCAGTACTTC
>TRBV19|-|TRBJ1-1|-
CASSIGQMKLDF
TGTGCCAGTAGTATAGGCCAGATGAAGCTCGACTTT
>TRBV5-6|-|TRBJ2-7|-
CASHGGPPSYEQYF
TGTGCCAGCCATGGAGGGCCACCCTCCTACGAGCAGTACTTC
>TRBV4-1|TRBD1|TRBJ1-4|-
CASSQVVGQGNEKLFF
TGCGCCAGCAGCCAAGTTGTCGGACAGGGTAATGAAAAACTGTTTTTT
>TRBV4-1|TRBD1|TRBJ2-5|-
CASSQGTGLETQYF
TGCGCCAGCAGCCAAGGGACAGGGCTAGAGACCCAGTACTTC
>TRBV5-4|TRBD2|TRBJ2-3|-
CASSLDGGAADTQYF
TGTGCCAGCAGCTTGGACGGGGGGGCGGCAGATACGCAGTATTTT
>TRBV6-6|-|TRBJ2-7|-
CASSLGFRNEQYF
TGTGCCAGCAGTTTGGGGTTTAGAAACGAGCAGTACTTC
>TRBV27|TRBD2|TRBJ2-7|-
CASSLSGGTGYEQYF
TGTGCCAGCAGTTTAAGCGGGGGGACTGGATACGAGCAGTACTTC
>TRBV4-2|TRBD2|TRBJ2-1|-
CASSQENGGGYNEQFF
TGTGCCAGCAGCCAAGAAAACGGCGGGGGCTACAATGAGCAGTTCTTC
>TRBV7-9|-|TRBJ2-3|-
CASTNLIQSGTDTQYF
TGTGCCAGCACCAACCTTATACAGTCTGGCACAGATACGCAGTATTTT
>TRBV9|-|TRBJ2-3|-
CASSEDPGGADTQYF
TGTGCCAGCAGCGAGGACCCAGGGGGGGCAGATACGCAGTATTTT
>TRBV2|-|TRBJ2-1|-
CASSLWGNNEQFF
TGTGCCAGCAGCTTATGGGGAAACAATGAGCAGTTCTTC
>TRBV9|-|TRBJ1-1|-
CASSVGIQSTEAFF
TGTGCCAGCAGCGTAGGGATTCAATCCACTGAAGCTTTCTTT
>TRBV7-3|-|TRBJ1-2|-
CASSPSSGSNGYTF
TGTGCCAGCAGCCCCTCCTCGGGCTCAAATGGCTACACCTTC
>TRBV5-4|-|TRBJ2-7|few
CASSSPPSYEQYF
TGTGCCAGCAGCTCCCCTCCCTCATACGAGCAGTACTTC
>TRBV29-1|-|TRBJ2-4|-
CSVVSKNIQYF
TGCAGCGTTGTCTCCAAAAACATTCAGTACTTC
>TRBV4-1|-|TRBJ1-2|-
CASSQDNGYGYTF
TGCGCCAGCAGCCAAGACAATGGGTATGGCTACACCTTC
>TRBV5-4|-|TRBJ1-2|-
CASNDGAGGNYGYTF
TGTGCCAGCAACGACGGCGCGGGGGGTAACTATGGCTACACCTTC
>TRBV11-1|TRBD1|TRBJ1-2|once
CASSREQGAFYGYTF
TGTGCCAGCAGCCGCGAACAGGGGGCTTTTTATGGCTACACCTTC
>TRBV5-4|TRBD1|TRBJ2-5|-
CASSLAETGARETQYF
TGTGCCAGCAGCTTGGCCGAGACAGGGGCCCGAGAGACCCAGTACTTC
>TRBV6-5|-|TRBJ1-2|-
CASSYSAGNYGYTF
TGTGCCAGCAGTTACTCTGCGGGTAACTATGGCTACACCTTC
>TRBV9|-|TRBJ2-5|-
CASSVEGVQETQYF
TGTGCCAGCAGCGTAGAGGGGGTCCAAGAGACCCAGTACTTC
>TRBV5-5|-|TRBJ2-7|-
CASSLAGNEQYF
TGTGCCAGCAGCTTGGCAGGGAACGAGCAGTACTTC
>TRBV5-6|-|TRBJ2-1|-
CASNPVGVNEQFF
TGTGCCAGCAACCCGGTGGGGGTAAATGAGCAGTTCTTC
>TRBV30|-|TRBJ2-7|-
CAWTGNPSYEQYF
TGTGCCTGGACAGGGAACCCTTCCTACGAGCAGTACTTC
>TRBV5-4|TRBD2|TRBJ2-5|-
CASSSDTAGGHSQYF
TGTGCCAGCAGCTCGGATACAGCGGGGGGGCATTCCCAGTACTTC
>TRBV5-4|TRBD1|TRBJ2-7|-
CASSLGGQGFYEQYF
TGTGCCAGCAGCTTGGGAGGACAGGGCTTCTACGAGCAGTACTTC
>TRBV5-1|TRBD1|TRBJ2-3|-
CASSLSGTGGSTDTQYF
TGCGCCAGCAGCTTGTCAGGGACAGGGGGTAGCACAGATACGCAGTATTTT
>TRBV5-4|TRBD1|TRBJ1-1|once
CASSTGTEVLNTEAFF
TGTGCCAGCAGCACCGGGACAGAAGTACTGAACACTGAAGCTTTCTTT
>TRBV7-7|TRBD1|TRBJ2-2|-
CASRETGTGSNTGELFF
TGTGCCAGCAGAGAGACCGGGACAGGGTCTAACACCGGGGAGCTGTTTTTT
>TRBV27|-|TRBJ2-3|-
CASRPPPRTDFTDTQYF
TGTGCCAGCAGGCCGCCCCCCCGGACTGACTTCACAGATACGCAGTATTTT
>TRBV4-2|-|TRBJ2-7|-
CASRGVPSGEQYF
TGTGCCAGCAGAGGCGTTCCATCTGGTGAGCAGTACTTC
>TRBV6-6|-|TRBJ2-3|-
CASSYGVTDTQYF
TGTGCCAGCAGTTACGGGGTCACAGATACGCAGTATTTT
>TRBV9|TRBD2|TRBJ2-5|-
CASSPPVGGETQYF
TGTGCCAGCAGCCCGCCGGTGGGGGGGGAGACCCAGTACTTC
>TRBV9|-|TRBJ1-4|-
CASSVDPGVGEKLFF
TGTGCCAGCAGCGTAGACCCGGGGGTTGGCGAAAAACTGTTTTTT
>TRBV9|-|TRBJ2-1|-
CASSVVGLGGAPNEQFF
TGTGCCAGCAGCGTAGTTGGGTTGGGGGGGGCCCCCAATGAGCAGTTCTTC
>TRBV6-5|-|TRBJ2-2|-
CASSQNTGELFF
TGTGCCAGCAGTCAGAACACCGGGGAGCTGTTTTTT